The 2 T cell receptor beta chains below were found in one sample sequenced in a study of T-cell memory formation after mild COVID-19. TCRdb reprocessed the 5' RACE reads with MiXCR, giving one entry per CDR3 protein. The repertoire holds 350,000 to 450,000 distinct CDR3 sequences, with 14% as singletons. Sequencing was carried out using PBMCs or a T cell subset sorted from them (not recorded which). The receptors derive from a man in his late teens or twenties who had mild COVID-19 (a few samples of this study predate the infection). Cell type and time point are not known.

This chain connects TRBV28 to TRBJ2-3; 7 bases fit TRBD1. CDR1 and CDR2 from the germline V gene are MDHEN and SYDVKM. The CDR3 runs to 16 residues. V shed 3 bases and J 3 bases; nucleotides not matched to a gene: 9. This chain's CDR3 is CASSFPPGGPTDTQYF. The DNA of the CDR3 is TGTGCCAGCAGTTTCCCCCCAGGGGGTCCAACAGATACGCAGTATTTT.

Many counts were recorded for this clonotype. The CDR3 DNA reads TGTGCCAGCAGCCTGGGGACAGGGTACTATGGCTACACCTTC. It yields the protein CASSLGTGYYGYTF. The chain is built from TRBV7-2 and TRBJ1-2; 9 bases match TRBD1. Germline lookup yields CDR1 SGHTA and CDR2 FQGNSA. The CDR3 extends over 14 amino acids. The V gene end was trimmed by 5 bases and the J gene end by 3 bases; junction bases not matched to a gene: 4.